Described below is a single T cell receptor (beta chain) sequence and its context. Measured with immunoSEQ multiplex PCR; TCRdb has only the in-frame clones, and not every one. The sample contains 58,000 or so clones, about 88% of which appear only once. This sample is drawn from a study of T cell changes during pregnancy in multiple sclerosis. The source of this sequence is a female donor with multiple sclerosis, enrolled in a pregnancy study. Sequenced here: peripheral blood, sampled after pregnancy.

The CDR3 region has the DNA TGTGCCAGCAGCGTAGACGACAGCTACGAGCAGTACTTC. As protein: CASSVDDSYEQYF. The chain has TRBV9 and TRBJ2-7; a weak D match, TRBD1 (5 bases). Germline V gene lookup returns CDR1 SGDLS and CDR2 YYNGEE. Trimming left V 0 bases short and J 3 bases short, with 7 bases between. The CDR3 loop spans 13 amino acids.